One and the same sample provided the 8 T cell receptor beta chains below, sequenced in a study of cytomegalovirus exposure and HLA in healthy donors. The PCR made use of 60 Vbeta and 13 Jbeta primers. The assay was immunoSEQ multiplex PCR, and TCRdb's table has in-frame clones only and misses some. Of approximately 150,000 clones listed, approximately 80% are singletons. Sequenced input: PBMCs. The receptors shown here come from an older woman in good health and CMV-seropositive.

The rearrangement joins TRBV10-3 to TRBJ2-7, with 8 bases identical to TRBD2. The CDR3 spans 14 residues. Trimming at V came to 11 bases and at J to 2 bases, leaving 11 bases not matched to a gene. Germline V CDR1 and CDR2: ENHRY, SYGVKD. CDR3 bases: TGTGCCTCAGCCTTCGGTAGCGGGACCTACGAGCAGTACTTC. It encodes CASAFGSGTYEQYF.

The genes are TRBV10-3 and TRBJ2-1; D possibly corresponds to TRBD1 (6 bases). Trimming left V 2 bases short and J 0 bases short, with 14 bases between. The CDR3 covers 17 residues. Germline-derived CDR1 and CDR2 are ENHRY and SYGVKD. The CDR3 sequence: CAISEPTNRASYNEQFF. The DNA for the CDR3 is TGTGCCATCAGTGAGCCCACGAACAGGGCCTCCTACAATGAGCAGTTCTTC.

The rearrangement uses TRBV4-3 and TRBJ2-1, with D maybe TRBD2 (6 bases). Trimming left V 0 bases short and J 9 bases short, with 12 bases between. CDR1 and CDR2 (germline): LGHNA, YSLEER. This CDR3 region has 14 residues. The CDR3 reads CASSQDMMRGEQFF. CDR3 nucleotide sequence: TGCGCCAGCAGCCAAGATATGATGCGGGGTGAGCAGTTCTTC.

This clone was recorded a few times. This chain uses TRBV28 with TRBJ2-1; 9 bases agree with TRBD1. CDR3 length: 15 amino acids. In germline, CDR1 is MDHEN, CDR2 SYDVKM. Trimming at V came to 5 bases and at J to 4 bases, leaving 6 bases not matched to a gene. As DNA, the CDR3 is TGTGCCAGCAGTCCGAGACAGGGGGGTTACAATGAGCAGTTCTTC. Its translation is CASSPRQGGYNEQFF.

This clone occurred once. The CDR3 sequence: CASSSSARGALYNEQFF. The DNA for the CDR3 is TGTGCCAGCAGCTCGTCCGCACGGGGGGCCCTCTACAATGAGCAGTTCTTC. The V gene is TRBV11-3, the J gene TRBJ2-1; tentative D call: TRBD2 (7 bases). Trimming shortened V by 4 bases and J by 3 bases, and 19 bases separated the two germline ends. In germline, CDR1 is SGHNT, CDR2 YENEEA. The CDR3 extends over 17 amino acids.

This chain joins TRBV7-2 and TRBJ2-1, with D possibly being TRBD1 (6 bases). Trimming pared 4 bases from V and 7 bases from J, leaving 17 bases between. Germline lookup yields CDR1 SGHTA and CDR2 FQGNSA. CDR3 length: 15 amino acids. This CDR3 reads CASSSLARGTNEQFF. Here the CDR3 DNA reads TGTGCCAGCAGCTCCCTAGCCAGGGGTACAAATGAGCAGTTCTTC.

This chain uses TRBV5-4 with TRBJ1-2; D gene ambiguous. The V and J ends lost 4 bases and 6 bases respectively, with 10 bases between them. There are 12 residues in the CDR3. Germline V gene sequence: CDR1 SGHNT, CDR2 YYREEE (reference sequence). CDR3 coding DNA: TGTGCCAGCAGCCCGGGGAGGGATGGCTACACCTTC. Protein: CASSPGRDGYTF.

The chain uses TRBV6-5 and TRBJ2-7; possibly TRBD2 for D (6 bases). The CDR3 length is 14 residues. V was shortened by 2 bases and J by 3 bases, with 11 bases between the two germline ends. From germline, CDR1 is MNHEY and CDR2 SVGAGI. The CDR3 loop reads CASSYGTGYYEQYF. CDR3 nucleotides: TGTGCCAGCAGTTACGGGACTGGGTACTACGAGCAGTACTTC.